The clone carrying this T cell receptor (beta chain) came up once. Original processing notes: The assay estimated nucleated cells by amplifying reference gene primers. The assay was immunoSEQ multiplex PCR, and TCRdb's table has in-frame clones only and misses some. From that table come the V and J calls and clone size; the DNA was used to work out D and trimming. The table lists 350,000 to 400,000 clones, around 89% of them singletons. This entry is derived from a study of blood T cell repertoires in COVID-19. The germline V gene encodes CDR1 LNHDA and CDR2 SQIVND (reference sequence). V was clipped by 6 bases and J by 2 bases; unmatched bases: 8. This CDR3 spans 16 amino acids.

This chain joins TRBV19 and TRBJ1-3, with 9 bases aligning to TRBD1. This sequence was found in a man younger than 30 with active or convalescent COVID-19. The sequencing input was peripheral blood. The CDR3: CASRLHGQGPGNTIYF. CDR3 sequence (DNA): TGTGCCAGTAGACTGCACGGACAGGGGCCTGGAAACACCATATATTTT.